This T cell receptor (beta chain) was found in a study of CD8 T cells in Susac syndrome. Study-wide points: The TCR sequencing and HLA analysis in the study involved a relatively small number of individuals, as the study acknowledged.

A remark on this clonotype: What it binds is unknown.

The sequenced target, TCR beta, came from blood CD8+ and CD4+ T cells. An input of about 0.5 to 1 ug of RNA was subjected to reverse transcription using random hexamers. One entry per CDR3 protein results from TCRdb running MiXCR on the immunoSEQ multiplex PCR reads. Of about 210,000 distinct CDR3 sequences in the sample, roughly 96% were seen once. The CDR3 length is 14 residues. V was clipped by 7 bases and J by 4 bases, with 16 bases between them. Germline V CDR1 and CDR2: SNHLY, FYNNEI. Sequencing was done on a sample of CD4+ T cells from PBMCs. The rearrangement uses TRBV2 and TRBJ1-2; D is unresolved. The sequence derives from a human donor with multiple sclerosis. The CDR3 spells CASKARQVPYGYTF. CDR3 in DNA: TGTGCCAGCAAGGCTCGGCAGGTGCCCTATGGCTACACCTTC.